This T cell receptor (beta chain) was observed in a study of T cells in Graves' hyperthyroidism and ophthalmopathy. RNA transcripts gave rise to amplified TCR beta CDR3 regions. During a first-round RT-PCR of the TCR CDR3, the HTBI primer set was used. TCRdb reprocessed the multiplex PCR reads via MiXCR and lists one record per CDR3 protein. Here the sample spans 500,000 to 750,000 distinct CDR3 sequences, about half being singletons. Each diagnosis was grounded in clinical symptoms, serum thyroxine and TRAb, thyroid ultrasound, and orbital computed tomography. Study outcomes and limitations: The model predicted ophthalmopathy a median roughly 6.5 months before onset.

Regarding this clonotype: The antigen is unknown.

Germline V CDR1 and CDR2: SQVTM, ANQGSEA. The CDR3 runs 18 residues. V dropped 3 bases and J dropped 5; count of bases not matched to a gene: 17. This TCR came from a woman aged 18-35 years with Graves' hyperthyroidism. This rearrangement joins TRBV29-1 to TRBJ2-7; TRBD2 aligns across 12 bases. The sequenced sample was peripheral blood or thyroid tissue (not recorded which). CDR3 sequence: CSVDAVWASGREIDEQYF. In DNA form, the CDR3 reads TGCAGCGTTGACGCAGTATGGGCTAGCGGGAGGGAAATTGACGAGCAGTACTTC.